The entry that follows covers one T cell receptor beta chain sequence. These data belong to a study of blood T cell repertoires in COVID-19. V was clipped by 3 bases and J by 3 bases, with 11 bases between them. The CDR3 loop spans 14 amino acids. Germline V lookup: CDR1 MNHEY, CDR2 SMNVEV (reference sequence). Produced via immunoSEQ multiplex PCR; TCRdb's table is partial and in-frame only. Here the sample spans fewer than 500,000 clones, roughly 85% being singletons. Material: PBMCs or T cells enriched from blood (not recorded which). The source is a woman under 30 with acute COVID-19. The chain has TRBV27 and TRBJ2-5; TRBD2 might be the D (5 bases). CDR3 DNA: TGTGCCAGCAGTTTTACTAGTCGGAAAGAGACCCAGTACTTC. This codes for CASSFTSRKETQYF.